The clone carrying this T cell receptor beta chain was recorded once. The data were taken from a study of cytomegalovirus exposure and HLA in healthy donors. Losses at the gene ends were 1 base for V and 1 base for J; bases not matched to a gene: 4. The germline V gene encodes CDR1 SGHVS and CDR2 FNYEAQ. There are 16 residues in the CDR3. The repertoire was sequenced with immunoSEQ multiplex PCR; TCRdb's copy has only in-frame clones and lacks some. The sample shows 90,000 to 150,000 clones, 75% to 90% of them seen only once. Sequencing was done on a sample of PBMCs. The chain has TRBV7-6 and TRBJ2-3; 8 bases are a match to TRBD2. The sequence came from a man younger than 35 in good health and CMV-seropositive. CDR3: CASSLGFSGGTDTQYF. In nucleotides, the CDR3 is TGTGCCAGCAGCTTAGGTTTTAGCGGGGGCACAGATACGCAGTATTTT. The whole variable domain, remainder taken from reference TRBV7-6 and TRBJ2-3, is GAGVSQSPRYKVTKRGQDVALRCDPISGHVSLYWYRQALGQGPEFLTYFNYEAQQDKSGLPNDRFSAERPEGSISTLTIQRTEQRDSAMYRCASSLGFSGGTDTQYFGPGTRLTVL.